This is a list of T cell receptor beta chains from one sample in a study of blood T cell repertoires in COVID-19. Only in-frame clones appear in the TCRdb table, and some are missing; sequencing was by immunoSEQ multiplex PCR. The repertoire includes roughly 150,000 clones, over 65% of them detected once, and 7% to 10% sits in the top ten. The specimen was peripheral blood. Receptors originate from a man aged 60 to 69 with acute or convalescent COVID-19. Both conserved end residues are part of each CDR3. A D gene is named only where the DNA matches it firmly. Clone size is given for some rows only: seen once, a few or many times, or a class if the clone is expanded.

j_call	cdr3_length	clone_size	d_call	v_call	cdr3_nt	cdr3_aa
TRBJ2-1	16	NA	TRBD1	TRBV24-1	TGTGCCACCAGTGATGGACAGGGAGGTTTTAGCGATGAGCAGTTCTTC	CATSDGQGGFSDEQFF
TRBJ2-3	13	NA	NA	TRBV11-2	TGTGCCAGCACCCTGGGGCCGGGAGATACGCAGTATTTT	CASTLGPGDTQYF
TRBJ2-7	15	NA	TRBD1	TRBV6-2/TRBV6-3	TGTGCCAGCAGTTACTCGGGACAGTCCGCCTACGAGCAGTACTTC	CASSYSGQSAYEQYF
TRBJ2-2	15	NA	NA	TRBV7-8	TGTGCCAGCAGCTTTCGACGCGGTGGCCCCGGGGAGCTGTTTTTT	CASSFRRGGPGELFF
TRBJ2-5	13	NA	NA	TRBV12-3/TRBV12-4	TGTGCCAGCAGTCCAGGGCCGAGAGAGACCCAGTACTTC	CASSPGPRETQYF
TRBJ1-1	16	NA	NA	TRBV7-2	TGTGCCAGCAGCTCAGGCTATTGGGGAGGGGGAACTGAAGCTTTCTTT	CASSSGYWGGGTEAFF
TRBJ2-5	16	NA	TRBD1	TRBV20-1	TGCAGTGCTAGTTATTGGGACAGGGGGCAACGAGAGACCCAGTACTTC	CSASYWDRGQRETQYF
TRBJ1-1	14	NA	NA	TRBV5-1	TGCGCCAGCAGCTTGCTATTCATGAACACTGAAGCTTTCTTT	CASSLLFMNTEAFF
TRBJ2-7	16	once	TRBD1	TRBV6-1	TGTGCCAGCAGTGGACACAGGGGACAGAGCTCCTACGAGCAGTACTTC	CASSGHRGQSSYEQYF
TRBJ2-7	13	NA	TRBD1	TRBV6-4	TGTGCCAGCAGCCGGGACAGGGGCTACGAGCAGTACTTC	CASSRDRGYEQYF
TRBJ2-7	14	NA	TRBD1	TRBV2	TGTGCCAGCAGTGTTGCAGGGGGCGTTTACGAGCAGTACTTC	CASSVAGGVYEQYF
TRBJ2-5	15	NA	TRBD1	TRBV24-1	TGTGCCACCCAGAAGGGACAGGGGAATACAGAGACCCAGTACTTC	CATQKGQGNTETQYF
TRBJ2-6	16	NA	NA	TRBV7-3	TGTGCCAGCAGCTTATCGGTTCAAACTGGGGCCAACGTCCTGACTTTC	CASSLSVQTGANVLTF
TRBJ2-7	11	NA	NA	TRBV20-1	TGCAGTGCTGAGTTGACCTACGAGCAGTACTTC	CSAELTYEQYF
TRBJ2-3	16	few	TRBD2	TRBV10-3	TGTGCCATCAGTGCGGGGGGAGGTTCGTACACAGATACGCAGTATTTT	CAISAGGGSYTDTQYF
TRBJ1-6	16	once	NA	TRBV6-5	TGTGCCAGCAGTTACGGCCGGACAGACTACAATTCACCCCTCCACTTT	CASSYGRTDYNSPLHF
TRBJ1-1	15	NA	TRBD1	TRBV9	TGTGCCAGCAGCATGGGGGGACAGGGGAAGGAAAAAGCTTTCTTT	CASSMGGQGKEKAFF
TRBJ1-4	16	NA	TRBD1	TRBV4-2	TGTGCCAGCAGCCAAGCGGGGCAGGGGGCCAGGGAAAAACTGTTTTTT	CASSQAGQGAREKLFF
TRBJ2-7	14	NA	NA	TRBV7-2	TGTGCCAGCAGCTTCCCAGGGACAACCTACGAGCAGTACTTC	CASSFPGTTYEQYF
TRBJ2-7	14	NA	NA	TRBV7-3	TGTGCCAGCAGCCCTTCGGGAGCCTCCTACGAGCAGTACTTC	CASSPSGASYEQYF
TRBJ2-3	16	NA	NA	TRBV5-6	TGTGCCAGCAGCTTGGTGGGCAGGTCAGGCACAGATACGCAGTATTTT	CASSLVGRSGTDTQYF
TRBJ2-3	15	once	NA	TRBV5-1	TGCGCCAGCAGCTTAAGCCAGGGGAAGACAGATACGCAGTATTTT	CASSLSQGKTDTQYF
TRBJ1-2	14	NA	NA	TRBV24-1	TGTGCCACGAGTCCGGGGTCCCTCAACTATGGCTACACCTTC	CATSPGSLNYGYTF
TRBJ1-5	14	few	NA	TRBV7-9	TGTGCCAGCAGCTTAGAAGTTACAGGTCAGCCCCAGCATTTT	CASSLEVTGQPQHF
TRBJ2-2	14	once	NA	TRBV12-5	TGTGCTAGTGGTTCCGGGAGCAACACCGGGGAGCTGTTTTTT	CASGSGSNTGELFF
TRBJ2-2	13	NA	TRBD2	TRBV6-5	TGTGCCAGCGGGCGGGGGGGCCCCGGGGAGCTGTTTTTT	CASGRGGPGELFF
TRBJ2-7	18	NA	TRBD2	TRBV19	TGTGCCAGTAGTAAGGGGGGGACTAGCGGGGCTTCAGCCTACGAGCAGTACTTC	CASSKGGTSGASAYEQYF
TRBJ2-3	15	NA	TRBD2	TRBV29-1	TGCAGCGTTGTGGGGAGCGGGGTCGGCACAGATACGCAGTATTTT	CSVVGSGVGTDTQYF
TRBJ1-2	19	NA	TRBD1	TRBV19	TGTGCCAGTAGCCAACCCCCTGGACAGGACCTATTCTTCAACTATGGCTACACCTTC	CASSQPPGQDLFFNYGYTF
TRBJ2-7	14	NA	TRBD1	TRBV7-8	TGTGCCAGCAGCTCCAGAACAGGGGGCGGATTAAAGTACTTC	CASSSRTGGGLKYF
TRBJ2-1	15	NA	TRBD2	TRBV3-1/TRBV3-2	TGTGCCAGCAGTCGGGGGCTAGCGGGGGACAATGAGCAGTTCTTC	CASSRGLAGDNEQFF
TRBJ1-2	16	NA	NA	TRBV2	TGTGCCAGCAGGAACCGGGGAGAGAATTACGGCTATGGCTACACCTTC	CASRNRGENYGYGYTF
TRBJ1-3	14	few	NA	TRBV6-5	TGTGCCAGCAGCCGGGGAGACTCTGGAAACACCATATATTTT	CASSRGDSGNTIYF
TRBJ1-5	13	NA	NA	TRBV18	TGTGCCAGCTCACCAGCCAGGGATCAGCCCCAGCATTTT	CASSPARDQPQHF
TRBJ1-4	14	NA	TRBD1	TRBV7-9	TGTGCCAGCAGCACCGGACAGGGTGGTGAAAAACTGTTTTTT	CASSTGQGGEKLFF
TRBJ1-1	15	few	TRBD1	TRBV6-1	TGTGCCAGCAGTGAAGCGGACAGGGGGGACCCTGAAGCTTTCTTT	CASSEADRGDPEAFF
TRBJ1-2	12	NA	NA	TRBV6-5	TGTGCCAGCAGTATTCAGGACTATGGCTACACCTTC	CASSIQDYGYTF